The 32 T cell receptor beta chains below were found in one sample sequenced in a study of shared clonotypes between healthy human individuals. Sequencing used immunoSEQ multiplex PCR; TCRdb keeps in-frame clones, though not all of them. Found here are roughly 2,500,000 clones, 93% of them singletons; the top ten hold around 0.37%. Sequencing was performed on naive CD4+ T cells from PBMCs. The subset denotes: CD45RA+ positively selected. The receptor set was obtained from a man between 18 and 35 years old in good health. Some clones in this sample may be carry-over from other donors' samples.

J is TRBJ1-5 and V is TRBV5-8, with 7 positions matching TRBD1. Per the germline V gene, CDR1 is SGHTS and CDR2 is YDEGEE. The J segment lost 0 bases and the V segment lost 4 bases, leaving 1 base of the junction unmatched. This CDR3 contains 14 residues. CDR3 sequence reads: CASSDRDSNQPQHF. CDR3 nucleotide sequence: TGTGCCAGCAGCGACAGGGATAGCAATCAGCCCCAGCATTTT. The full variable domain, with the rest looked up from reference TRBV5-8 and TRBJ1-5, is EAGVTQSPTHLIKTRGQQATLRCSPISGHTSVYWYQQALGLGLQFLLWYDEGEERNRGNFPPRFSGRQFPNYSSELNVNALELEDSALYLCASSDRDSNQPQHFGDGTRLSIL.

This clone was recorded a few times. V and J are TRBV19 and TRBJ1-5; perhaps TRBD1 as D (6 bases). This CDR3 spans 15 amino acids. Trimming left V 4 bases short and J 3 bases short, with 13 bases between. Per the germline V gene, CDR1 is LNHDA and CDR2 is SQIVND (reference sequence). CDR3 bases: TGTGCCAGTAGTAGAGCAGGGGCCCCCAATCAGCCCCAGCATTTT. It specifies CASSRAGAPNQPQHF.

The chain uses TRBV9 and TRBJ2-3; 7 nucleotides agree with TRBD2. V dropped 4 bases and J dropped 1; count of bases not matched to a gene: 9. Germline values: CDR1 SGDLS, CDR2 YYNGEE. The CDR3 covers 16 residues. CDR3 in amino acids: CASSREALGGTDTQYF. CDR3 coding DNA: TGTGCCAGCAGCCGGGAGGCGTTAGGGGGCACAGATACGCAGTATTTT.

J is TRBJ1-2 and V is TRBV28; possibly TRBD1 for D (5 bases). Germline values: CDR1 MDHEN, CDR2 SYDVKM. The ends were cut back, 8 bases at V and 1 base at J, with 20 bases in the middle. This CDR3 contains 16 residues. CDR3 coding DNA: TGTGCCAGCGGCATCCCGGGACCGCCGCATAACTATGGCTACACCTTC. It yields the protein CASGIPGPPHNYGYTF.

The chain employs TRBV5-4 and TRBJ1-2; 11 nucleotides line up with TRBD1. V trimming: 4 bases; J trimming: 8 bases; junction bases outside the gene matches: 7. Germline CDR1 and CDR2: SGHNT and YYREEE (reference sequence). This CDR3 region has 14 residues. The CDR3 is CASSPRTGGGGYTF. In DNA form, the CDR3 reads TGTGCCAGCAGCCCAAGGACAGGGGGCGGGGGCTACACCTTC.

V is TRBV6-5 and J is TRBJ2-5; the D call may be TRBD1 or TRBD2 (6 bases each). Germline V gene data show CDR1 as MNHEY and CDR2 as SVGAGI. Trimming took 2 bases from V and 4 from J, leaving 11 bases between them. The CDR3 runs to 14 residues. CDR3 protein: CASSYRGRGETQYF. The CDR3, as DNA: TGTGCCAGCAGTTACCGGGGGCGCGGAGAGACCCAGTACTTC.

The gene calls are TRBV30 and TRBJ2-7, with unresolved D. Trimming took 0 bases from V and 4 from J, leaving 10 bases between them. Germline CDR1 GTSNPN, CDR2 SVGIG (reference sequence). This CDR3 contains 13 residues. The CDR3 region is CAWSVKWGYEQYF. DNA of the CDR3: TGTGCCTGGAGTGTGAAATGGGGTTACGAGCAGTACTTC.

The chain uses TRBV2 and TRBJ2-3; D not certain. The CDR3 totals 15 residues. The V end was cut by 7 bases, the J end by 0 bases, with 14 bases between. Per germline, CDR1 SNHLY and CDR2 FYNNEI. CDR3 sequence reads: CASTPGALSTDTQYF. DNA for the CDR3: TGTGCCAGCACCCCGGGCGCGTTAAGCACAGATACGCAGTATTTT.

The CDR3 is CASSPLHSDSTDTQYF. The CDR3 region has the DNA TGTGCCAGCTCACCGCTTCACTCTGATAGCACAGATACGCAGTATTTT. This rearrangement joins TRBV18 to TRBJ2-3; D not certain. CDR3 length equals 16 residues. In germline, CDR1 is KGHSH, CDR2 LQKENI. Trimming removed 3 bases at V and 0 bases at J, with 13 bases between. Full variable domain (rest looked up from reference TRBV18 and TRBJ2-3): NAGVMQNPRHLVRRRGQEARLRCSPMKGHSHVYWYRQLPEEGLKFMVYLQKENIIDESGMPKERFSAEFPKEGPSILRIQQVVRGDSAAYFCASSPLHSDSTDTQYFGPGTRLTVL.

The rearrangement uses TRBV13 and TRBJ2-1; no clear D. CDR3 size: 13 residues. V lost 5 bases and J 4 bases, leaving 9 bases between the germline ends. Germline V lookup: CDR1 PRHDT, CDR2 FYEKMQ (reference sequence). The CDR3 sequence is CASSPPLYNEQFF. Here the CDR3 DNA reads TGTGCCAGCAGCCCCCCCCTATACAATGAGCAGTTCTTC.

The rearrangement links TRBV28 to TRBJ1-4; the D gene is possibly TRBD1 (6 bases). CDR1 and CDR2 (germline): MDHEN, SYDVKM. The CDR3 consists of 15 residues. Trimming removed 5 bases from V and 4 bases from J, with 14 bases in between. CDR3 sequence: CASSPQDRYNEKLFF. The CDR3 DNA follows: TGTGCCAGCAGTCCCCAGGACAGATATAATGAAAAACTGTTTTTT.

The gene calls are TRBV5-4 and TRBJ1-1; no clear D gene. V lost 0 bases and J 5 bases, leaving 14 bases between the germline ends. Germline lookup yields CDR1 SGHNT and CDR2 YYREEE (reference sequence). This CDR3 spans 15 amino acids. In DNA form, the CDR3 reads TGTGCCAGCAGCTTGGTTGGGCAGAAAATGACTGAAGCTTTCTTT. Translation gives CASSLVGQKMTEAFF.

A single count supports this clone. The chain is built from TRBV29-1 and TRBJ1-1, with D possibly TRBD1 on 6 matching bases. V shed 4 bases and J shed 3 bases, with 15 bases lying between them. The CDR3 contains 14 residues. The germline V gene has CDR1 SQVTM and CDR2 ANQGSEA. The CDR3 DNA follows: TGCAGCGTTGCACCCCTGAGGGGGGACACTGAAGCTTTCTTT. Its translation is CSVAPLRGDTEAFF.

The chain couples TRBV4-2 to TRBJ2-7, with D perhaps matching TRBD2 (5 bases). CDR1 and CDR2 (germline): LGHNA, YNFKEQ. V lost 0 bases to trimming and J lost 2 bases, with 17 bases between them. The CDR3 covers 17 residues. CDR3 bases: TGTGCCAGCAGCCAAGAGAAGGGTGGCCCAGCGGCCTACGAGCAGTACTTC. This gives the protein CASSQEKGGPAAYEQYF.

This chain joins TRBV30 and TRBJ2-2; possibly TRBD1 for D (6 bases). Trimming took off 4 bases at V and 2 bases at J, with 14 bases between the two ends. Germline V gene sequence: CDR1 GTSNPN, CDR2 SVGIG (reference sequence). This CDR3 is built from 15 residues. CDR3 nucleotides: TGTGCCTGGATTCCGGGACAACCTAACACCGGGGAGCTGTTTTTT. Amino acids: CAWIPGQPNTGELFF. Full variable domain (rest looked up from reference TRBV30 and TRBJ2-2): SQTIHQWPATLVQPVGSPLSLECTVEGTSNPNLYWYRQAAGRGLQLLFYSVGIGQISSEVPQNLSASRPQDRQFILSSKKLLLSDSGFYLCAWIPGQPNTGELFFGEGSRLTVL.

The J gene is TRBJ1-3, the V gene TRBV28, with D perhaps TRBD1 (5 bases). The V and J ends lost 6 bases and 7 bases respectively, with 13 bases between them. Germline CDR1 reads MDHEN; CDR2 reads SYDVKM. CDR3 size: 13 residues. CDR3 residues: CASRTGTANTIYF. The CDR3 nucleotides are TGTGCCAGCAGAACCGGGACCGCTAACACCATATATTTT.

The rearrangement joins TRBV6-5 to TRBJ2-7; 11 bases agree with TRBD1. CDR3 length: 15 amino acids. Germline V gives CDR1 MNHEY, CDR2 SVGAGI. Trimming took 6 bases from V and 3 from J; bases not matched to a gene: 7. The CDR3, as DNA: TGTGCCAGCAGGTCCTCCGGGACAGGGGGCTACGAGCAGTACTTC. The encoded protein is CASRSSGTGGYEQYF.

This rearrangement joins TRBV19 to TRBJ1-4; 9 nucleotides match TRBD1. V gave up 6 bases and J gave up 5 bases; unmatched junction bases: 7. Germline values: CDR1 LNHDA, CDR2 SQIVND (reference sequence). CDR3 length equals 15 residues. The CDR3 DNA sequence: TGTGCCAGTAGCGCCTCCGGGACAGGGAATGAAAAACTGTTTTTT. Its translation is CASSASGTGNEKLFF.

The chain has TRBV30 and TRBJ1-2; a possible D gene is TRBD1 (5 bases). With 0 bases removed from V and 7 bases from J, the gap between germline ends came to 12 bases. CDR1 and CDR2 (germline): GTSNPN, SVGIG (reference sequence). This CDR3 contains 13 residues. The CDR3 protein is CAWSVQWQGGYTF. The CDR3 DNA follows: TGTGCCTGGAGTGTACAGTGGCAGGGTGGCTACACCTTC.

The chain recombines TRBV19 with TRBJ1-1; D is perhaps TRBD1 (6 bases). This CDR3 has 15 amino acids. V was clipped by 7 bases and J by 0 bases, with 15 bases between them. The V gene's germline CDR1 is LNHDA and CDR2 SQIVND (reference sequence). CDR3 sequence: CASNRGGPLNTEAFF. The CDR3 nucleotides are TGTGCCAGTAATCGTGGGGGGCCGCTGAACACTGAAGCTTTCTTT.

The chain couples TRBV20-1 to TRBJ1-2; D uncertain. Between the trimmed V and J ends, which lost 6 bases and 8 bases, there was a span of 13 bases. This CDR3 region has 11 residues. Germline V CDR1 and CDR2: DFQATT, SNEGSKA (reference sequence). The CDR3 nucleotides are TGCAGTGCCCCGATGGGGTTCGGCTACACCTTC. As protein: CSAPMGFGYTF.

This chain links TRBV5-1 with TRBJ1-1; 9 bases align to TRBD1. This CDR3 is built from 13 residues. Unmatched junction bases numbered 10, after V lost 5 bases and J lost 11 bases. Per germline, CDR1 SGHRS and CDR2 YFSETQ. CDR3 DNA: TGCGCCAGCAGTCCGGACAGGGGAAGTGGTGCTTTCTTT. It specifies CASSPDRGSGAFF.

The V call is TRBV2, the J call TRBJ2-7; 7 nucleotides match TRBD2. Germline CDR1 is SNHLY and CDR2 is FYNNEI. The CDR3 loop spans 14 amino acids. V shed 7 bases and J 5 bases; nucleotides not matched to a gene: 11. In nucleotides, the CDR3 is TGTGCCAGCAACGGCGGGAGACTATTCAACGAGCAGTACTTC. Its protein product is CASNGGRLFNEQYF.

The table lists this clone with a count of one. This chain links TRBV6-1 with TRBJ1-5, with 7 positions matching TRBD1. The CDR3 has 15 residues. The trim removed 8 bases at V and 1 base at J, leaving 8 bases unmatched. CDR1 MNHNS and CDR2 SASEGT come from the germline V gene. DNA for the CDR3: TGTGCCAGCGCCCATTCGGACAGGAGCAATCAGCCCCAGCATTTT. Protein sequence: CASAHSDRSNQPQHF.

As DNA, the CDR3 is TGTGCCAGCAGTCCACACGGGTACTTAAAGGATCAGCCCCAGCATTTT. Its translation is CASSPHGYLKDQPQHF. V gene TRBV14 combines with J gene TRBJ1-5, with no clear D. The CDR3 extends over 16 amino acids. Germline loops: CDR1 SGHDN, CDR2 FVKESK. V lost 6 bases to trimming and J lost 5 bases, with 20 bases between them. Full variable domain (missing parts from reference TRBV14 and TRBJ1-5): EAGVTQFPSHSVIEKGQTVTLRCDPISGHDNLYWYRRVMGKEIKFLLHFVKESKQDESGMPNNRFLAERTGGTYSTLKVQPAELEDSGVYFCASSPHGYLKDQPQHFGDGTRLSIL.

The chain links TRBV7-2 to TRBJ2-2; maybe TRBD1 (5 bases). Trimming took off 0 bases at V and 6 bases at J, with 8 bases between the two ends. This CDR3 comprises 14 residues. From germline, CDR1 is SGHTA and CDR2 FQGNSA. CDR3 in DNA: TGTGCCAGCAGCTTAGCTTTAGGGGCCGGGGAGCTGTTTTTT. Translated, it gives CASSLALGAGELFF.

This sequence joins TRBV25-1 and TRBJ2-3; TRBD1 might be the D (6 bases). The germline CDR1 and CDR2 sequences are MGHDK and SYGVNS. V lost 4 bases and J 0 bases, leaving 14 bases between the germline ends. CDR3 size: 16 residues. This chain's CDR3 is CASSVDRRPSTDTQYF. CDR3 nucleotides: TGTGCCAGCAGTGTTGACAGGCGACCTAGCACAGATACGCAGTATTTT.

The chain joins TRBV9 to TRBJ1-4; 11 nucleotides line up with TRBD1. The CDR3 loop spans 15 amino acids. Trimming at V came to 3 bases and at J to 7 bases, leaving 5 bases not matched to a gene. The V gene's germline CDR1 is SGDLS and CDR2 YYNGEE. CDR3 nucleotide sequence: TGTGCCAGCAGCGCCATTGGGACAGGGGGTGAAAAACTGTTTTTT. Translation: CASSAIGTGGEKLFF.

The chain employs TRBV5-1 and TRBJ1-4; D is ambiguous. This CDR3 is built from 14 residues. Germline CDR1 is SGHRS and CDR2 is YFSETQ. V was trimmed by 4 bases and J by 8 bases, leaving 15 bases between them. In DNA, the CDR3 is TGCGCCAGCAGCACAGAACCCTCCGGCGAAAAACTGTTTTTT. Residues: CASSTEPSGEKLFF. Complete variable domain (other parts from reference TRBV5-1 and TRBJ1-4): KAGVTQTPRYLIKTRGQQVTLSCSPISGHRSVSWYQQTPGQGLQFLFEYFSETQRNKGNFPGRFSGRQFSNSRSEMNVSTLELGDSALYLCASSTEPSGEKLFFGSGTQLSVL.

This CDR3 is CAIADSSSGANVLTF. In DNA, the CDR3 is TGTGCCATCGCGGACAGCAGCTCTGGGGCCAACGTCCTGACTTTC. The V gene is TRBV10-3, the J gene TRBJ2-6; TRBD1 is a possible D gene (6 bases). This CDR3 is 15 amino acids long. Trimming pared 8 bases from V and 0 bases from J, leaving 11 bases between. The germline V gene encodes CDR1 ENHRY and CDR2 SYGVKD.

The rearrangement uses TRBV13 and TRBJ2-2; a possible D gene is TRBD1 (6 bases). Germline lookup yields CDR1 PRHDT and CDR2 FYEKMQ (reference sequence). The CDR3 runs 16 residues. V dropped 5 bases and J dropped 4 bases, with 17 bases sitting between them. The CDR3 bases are TGTGCCAGCAGCCAGGGGACGAGGGGGACCACCGGGGAGCTGTTTTTT. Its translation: CASSQGTRGTTGELFF.

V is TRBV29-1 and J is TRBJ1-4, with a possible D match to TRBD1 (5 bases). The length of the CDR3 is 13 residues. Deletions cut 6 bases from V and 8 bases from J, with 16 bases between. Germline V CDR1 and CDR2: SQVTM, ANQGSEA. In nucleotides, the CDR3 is TGCAGCGTGGCTCTGGGGCCGGAGGAAAAACTGTTTTTT. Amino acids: CSVALGPEEKLFF.